This T cell receptor beta chain comes out of a study of blood T cells in healthy people across ages. This clonotype was counted between two and nine times. The antigen remains undetermined. Whole-study results and caveats: Both higher diversity and more naive CD4+ cells marked long-lived donors when set against aged donors.

Together with a sample-barcoded 5' primer, a J-beta primer mix was included in a second PCR lasting about 7 to 12 cycles. TCRdb reprocessed the 5' RACE reads with MiXCR, giving one entry per CDR3 protein. The top ten clones hold about an eighth of a sample with roughly 930,000 distinct CDR3 sequences, roughly 43% of them seen once. The CDR3 covers 12 residues. V lost 8 bases, J lost 2 bases, and 9 bases lay in between. The sample was blood. This clonotype originated in a man aged 25 to 45 in good health. This chain connects TRBV12-3 or TRBV12-4 to TRBJ1-1; D call uncertain. DNA of the CDR3: TGTGCCAGCGGAGCCCTAAACACTGAAGCTTTCTTT. Protein: CASGALNTEAFF.